This record looks at one T cell receptor beta chain sequence and its context. As yet, its antigen is unknown. Assay used: immunoSEQ multiplex PCR; TCRdb lists only in-frame clones, some missing. The sample comprises about 90,000 clones, approximately 95% of which are singletons, and around 1.1% rests with the top ten. The data stem from a study of graft-versus-host responses after intestinal transplantation. V shed 3 bases and J shed 0 bases, with 10 bases lying between them. The CDR3 extends over 15 amino acids. Germline loops: CDR1 MDHEN, CDR2 SYDVKM. Overall study results and limits: GvH clones were found in recipient marrow; some appeared first in ileum or blood.

The origin of this receptor is a human donor who was the organ donor for an intestinal transplant. J is TRBJ2-3 and V is TRBV28; TRBD1 might be the D (6 bases). The sequencing here drew on unstimulated CD8+ T cells sorted from spleen or lymph node cells, taken before transplant. The DNA for the CDR3 is TGTGCCAGCAGTTTCCCCGGACAGAGCACAGATACGCAGTATTTT. As protein: CASSFPGQSTDTQYF.